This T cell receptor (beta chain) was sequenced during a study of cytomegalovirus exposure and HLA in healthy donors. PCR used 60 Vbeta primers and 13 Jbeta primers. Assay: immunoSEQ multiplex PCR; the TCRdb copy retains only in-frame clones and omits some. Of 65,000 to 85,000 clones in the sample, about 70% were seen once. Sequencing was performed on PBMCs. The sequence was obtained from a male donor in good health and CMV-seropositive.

CDR3 sequence reads: CASSLIGLETQYF. The CDR3, as DNA: TGTGCCAGCAGCTTAATCGGGTTGGAGACCCAGTACTTC. V and J are TRBV7-8 and TRBJ2-5; D call uncertain. The CDR3 contains 13 residues. Germline CDR1 and CDR2: SGHVS and FQNEAQ. V lost 2 bases and J lost 5, with 9 bases in between.